The 31 T cell receptor beta chains below were found in one sample sequenced in a study of T cells in Graves' hyperthyroidism and ophthalmopathy. The CDR3 regions of TCR beta were amplified from RNA transcripts. The study used the HTBI primer set for a first-round RT-PCR of the TCR CDR3. From the multiplex PCR reads, TCRdb called clonotypes with MiXCR, one entry per CDR3 protein. The profile covers around 700,000 distinct CDR3 sequences, with around 20% appearing a single time and roughly a sixth taken by the ten largest. The sample taken for sequencing was blood. The origin of the receptors is a woman between 45 and 65 years old with Graves' hyperthyroidism that later progressed to Graves' ophthalmopathy.

The rearrangement uses TRBV29-1 and TRBJ1-1; the D is unclear. The ends were cut back, 7 bases at V and 0 bases at J, with 15 bases in the middle. The germline gives CDR1 SQVTM, CDR2 ANQGSEA. The CDR3 length is 14 residues. The CDR3 loop reads CSGRWKNVNTEAFF. The CDR3 coding sequence is TGCAGCGGTAGGTGGAAAAACGTGAACACTGAAGCTTTCTTT.

This clonotype was seen ten or more times. The rearrangement uses TRBV12-3 or TRBV12-4 and TRBJ2-5; 8 nucleotides agree with TRBD2. There are 15 residues in the CDR3. V lost 6 bases to trimming and J lost 3 bases; unmatched junction nucleotides: 9. Written as DNA, the CDR3 is TGTGCCAGCAGCCCCGTGGGACTAGAGGAAGAGACCCAGTACTTC. Its translation: CASSPVGLEEETQYF.

The chain combines TRBV5-4 with TRBJ2-2; the D gene is possibly TRBD2 (6 bases). Trimming took off 5 bases at V and 7 bases at J, with 18 bases between the two ends. Germline assignment: CDR1 SGHNT and CDR2 YYREEE (reference sequence). The CDR3 has 15 amino acids. CDR3 bases: TGTGCCAGCAGTAAGCGGAGGGCTAGTGACGGGGAGCTGTTTTTT. Amino acids: CASSKRRASDGELFF.

This clonotype was counted only a few times. The genes are TRBV11-2 and TRBJ1-5; D is possibly TRBD1 (6 bases). Deletions cut 2 bases from V and 2 bases from J, with 10 bases between. The CDR3 is 15 residues long. Germline lookup yields CDR1 SGHAT and CDR2 FQNNGV. The CDR3 protein is CASSLLQGRNQPQHF. The CDR3 DNA reads as TGTGCCAGCAGCTTATTGCAGGGGCGCAATCAGCCCCAGCATTTT.

The rearrangement joins TRBV5-6 to TRBJ1-1, with TRBD1 matching 10 bases. The CDR3 contains 17 residues. Germline V gives CDR1 SGHDT, CDR2 YYEEEE. The J segment lost 4 bases and the V segment lost 3 bases, leaving 12 bases of the junction unmatched. CDR3 loop: CASSSKTGGFRGTEAFF. CDR3 nucleotides: TGTGCCAGCAGCTCTAAGACAGGGGGCTTTCGGGGCACTGAAGCTTTCTTT.

A remark on this clonotype: A much more abundant neighbour one base away suggests this may be a read error. The chain uses TRBV6-1 and TRBJ2-3, with D tentatively TRBD1 (6 bases). The germline gives CDR1 MNHNS, CDR2 SASEGT. The CDR3 consists of 15 residues. CDR3 bases: TGTGCCAGCAGTGACGGGACAACTCGCACAGATGCGCAGTATTTT. Translated, it gives CASSDGTTRTDAQYF.

The chain is built from TRBV4-1 and TRBJ2-1; D gene ambiguous. With 0 bases removed from V and 5 bases from J, the gap between germline ends came to 14 bases. CDR3 length equals 16 residues. From germline, CDR1 is MGHRA and CDR2 YSYEKL. CDR3 protein: CASSQEGDLWDNEQFF. Written as DNA, the CDR3 is TGCGCCAGCAGCCAAGAGGGTGACCTGTGGGACAATGAGCAGTTCTTC.

The V call is TRBV19, the J call TRBJ2-7; possible D gene TRBD2, 5 bases. The germline V gene has CDR1 LNHDA and CDR2 SQIVND (reference sequence). The CDR3 totals 15 residues. V lost 2 bases and J lost 3, with 14 bases in between. The CDR3 region has the DNA TGTGCCAGTAGTATATCCGGGGTACGGAGCTACGAGCAGTACTTC. Translated, it gives CASSISGVRSYEQYF.

For the CDR3, the DNA is TGTGCCAACAGAGACAGGGGGGGACTCTACGAGCAGTACTTC. It codes for CANRDRGGLYEQYF. The rearrangement uses TRBV27 and TRBJ2-7, with 9 bases matching TRBD1. This CDR3 has 14 residues. CDR1 and CDR2 from the germline V gene are MNHEY and SMNVEV (reference sequence). The V and J ends lost 10 bases and 3 bases, in that order; junction bases with no gene match: 10.

This clonotype was counted a few times. Germline is not matched at one junction end, which may reflect a read error. CDR3 nucleotides: TGTGCCGGCAGCTTACAGGGGGGGTTCACTGAAGCTTTCTTT. It yields the protein CAGSLQGGFTEAFF. This chain joins TRBV7-2 and TRBJ1-1; the match to TRBD1 covers 8 bases. From germline, CDR1 is SGHTA and CDR2 FQGNSA. CDR3 length: 14 amino acids. Full variable domain (outside the CDR3, taken from reference TRBV7-2 and TRBJ1-1): GAGVSQSPSNKVTEKGKDVELRCDPISGHTALYWYRQSLGQGLEFLIYFQGNSAPDKSGLPSDRFSAERTGGSVSTLTIQRTQQEDSAVYLCAGSLQGGFTEAFFGQGTRLTVV.

There are many counts of this clonotype. The chain recombines TRBV20-1 with TRBJ1-5; D perhaps matches TRBD1 (6 bases). From germline, CDR1 is DFQATT and CDR2 SNEGSKA (reference sequence). V lost 0 bases to trimming and J lost 5 bases, with 17 bases between them. The CDR3 is 16 amino acids. CDR3 residues: CSARDLGGGDDQPQHF. CDR3 bases: TGCAGTGCTAGAGATCTAGGAGGGGGGGACGATCAGCCCCAGCATTTT.

This clonotype was seen a few times. The chain's CDR3 is CASRDGGTEAFF. In DNA, the CDR3 is TGTGCCAGCCGGGACGGAGGTACTGAAGCTTTCTTT. The chain recombines TRBV6-1 with TRBJ1-1; a weak D match, TRBD1 (5 bases). This CDR3 contains 12 residues. The germline V and J ends were trimmed by 8 bases and 5 bases, with 12 bases remaining between them. The V gene's germline CDR1 is MNHNS and CDR2 SASEGT.

In this sample, this clonotype turned up many times. V and J are TRBV20-1 and TRBJ1-2; possible D gene TRBD1, 5 bases. This CDR3 has 15 amino acids. V was cut by 0 bases and J by 2 bases, with 13 bases left in between. In germline, CDR1 is DFQATT, CDR2 SNEGSKA (reference sequence). The CDR3 loop is CSARDRGVLNYGYTF. DNA for the CDR3: TGCAGTGCTAGAGATCGAGGGGTTTTGAACTATGGCTACACCTTC.

This clonotype was counted ten times or more. The chain links TRBV4-1 to TRBJ2-5; the match to TRBD2 covers 7 bases. Germline trimming cut 3 bases from V and 5 bases from J; bases unmatched to any gene: 18. The CDR3 totals 18 residues. Germline V gene sequence: CDR1 MGHRA, CDR2 YSYEKL. The CDR3 region has the DNA TGCGCCAGCAGCCAGGTACAGAGCGGGGCTAGCTATGGTGAGACCCAGTACTTC. Translating it yields CASSQVQSGASYGETQYF.

V gene TRBV10-3 combines with J gene TRBJ2-1, with TRBD2 matching over 7 bases. The CDR3 covers 14 residues. Per the germline V gene, CDR1 is ENHRY and CDR2 is SYGVKD. The CDR3 region has the DNA TGTGCATGTGGGAGGGCTAGGGACTACAATGAGCAGTTCTTC. Protein: CACGRARDYNEQFF.

The J gene is TRBJ1-2, the V gene TRBV7-8; D may be TRBD1 (6 bases). The CDR3 totals 15 residues. Trimming removed 6 bases at V and 6 bases at J, with 20 bases between. Germline lookup yields CDR1 SGHVS and CDR2 FQNEAQ. Here the CDR3 DNA reads TGTGCCAGCAGTCTACAGGGTAACCCCTACGATGGCTACACCTTC. Its protein is CASSLQGNPYDGYTF.

The chain combines TRBV11-2 with TRBJ2-5; 9 bases line up with TRBD2. The CDR3 has 15 amino acids. The V segment lost 3 bases and the J segment 2 bases; nucleotides outside the gene matches: 4. Germline V gives CDR1 SGHAT, CDR2 FQNNGV. The CDR3 DNA reads as TGTGCCAGCAGCTTCGGGGCGGGGGGGCAAGAGACCCAGTACTTC. Protein: CASSFGAGGQETQYF.

This clonotype has just a few counts. V gene TRBV28 combines with J gene TRBJ2-7, with D hard to call. The CDR3 extends over 14 amino acids. Per the germline V gene, CDR1 is MDHEN and CDR2 is SYDVKM. The V and J ends lost 6 bases and 0 bases respectively, with 12 bases between them. DNA for the CDR3: TGTGCCAGCAGCGGTACGACAACCTCCTACGAGCAGTACTTC. Protein: CASSGTTTSYEQYF.

V usage is TRBV18 and J usage is TRBJ1-1, with D unresolved. V was trimmed by 2 bases and J by 3 bases, leaving 16 bases between them. CDR3 size: 16 residues. Germline V lookup: CDR1 KGHSH, CDR2 LQKENI. The DNA of the CDR3 is TGTGCCAGCTCACCATCGGAGGGTACCATAGACACTGAAGCTTTCTTT. This encodes CASSPSEGTIDTEAFF.

This clonotype was detected many times. CDR3 protein: CASSLDDGRAYNEQFF. CDR3 in DNA: TGTGCCAGCAGCTTAGACGATGGACGAGCCTACAATGAGCAGTTCTTC. The chain links TRBV11-1 to TRBJ2-1; D remains ambiguous. CDR1 and CDR2 from the germline V gene are SGHAT and FQDESV (reference sequence). CDR3 length: 16 residues. Trimming cost V 1 base and J 2 bases, with 12 bases left between them.

This chain uses TRBV27 with TRBJ1-1, with D perhaps matching TRBD1 (6 bases). Trimming stripped 2 bases from V and 3 bases from J, with 13 bases between. This CDR3 has 15 amino acids. Germline values: CDR1 MNHEY, CDR2 SMNVEV (reference sequence). The CDR3 DNA follows: TGTGCCAGCAGTTTACACAGGGTTCGTGACACTGAAGCTTTCTTT. Protein sequence: CASSLHRVRDTEAFF.

This clonotype was found a few times. The chain recombines TRBV27 with TRBJ2-2; D unresolved. Trimming stripped 8 bases from V and 0 bases from J, with 13 bases between. CDR1 and CDR2 (germline): MNHEY, SMNVEV (reference sequence). The CDR3 extends over 15 amino acids. In nucleotides, the CDR3 is TGTGCCAGCCGAGCAGGCGCCGCGAACACCGGGGAGCTGTTTTTT. Protein: CASRAGAANTGELFF.

This clonotype was seen only a few times. The chain links TRBV25-1 to TRBJ2-1; D gene ambiguous. The V and J ends lost 5 bases and 6 bases respectively, with 8 bases between them. From germline, CDR1 is MGHDK and CDR2 SYGVNS. This CDR3 region has 12 residues. The CDR3: CASSFIGNEQFF. DNA for the CDR3: TGTGCCAGCAGTTTCATCGGCAATGAGCAGTTCTTC.

This clonotype occurred many times. The chain recombines TRBV3-1 with TRBJ2-1; D is ambiguous. V lost 1 base to trimming and J lost 6 bases, with 10 bases between them. Germline V gene sequence: CDR1 LGHDT, CDR2 YNNKEL (reference sequence). This CDR3 has 14 residues. The CDR3 DNA reads TGTGCCAGCAGCCAAGCTACGGTATTCAATGAGCAGTTCTTC. It translates to CASSQATVFNEQFF.

The table lists this clonotype with a few counts. The V call is TRBV20-1, the J call TRBJ2-5; TRBD2 agrees at 7 bases. The J segment lost 4 bases and the V segment lost 0 bases, leaving 5 bases of the junction unmatched. Germline V gives CDR1 DFQATT, CDR2 SNEGSKA (reference sequence). The CDR3 contains 14 residues. This chain's CDR3 is CSARDGEGRETQYF. The CDR3 DNA reads TGCAGTGCTAGAGATGGGGAGGGTAGAGAGACCCAGTACTTC.

The J gene is TRBJ2-1, the V gene TRBV2; unclear D gene. In germline, CDR1 is SNHLY, CDR2 FYNNEI. The CDR3 runs to 12 residues. Trimming pared 4 bases from V and 9 bases from J, leaving 10 bases between. This CDR3 reads CASSVPVGEQFF. CDR3 coding DNA: TGTGCCAGCAGTGTCCCCGTGGGTGAGCAGTTCTTC.

This clonotype turned up a few times. The chain has TRBV9 and TRBJ1-1; D is perhaps TRBD1 (6 bases). The germline V gene has CDR1 SGDLS and CDR2 YYNGEE. V lost 2 bases to trimming and J lost 3 bases, with 20 bases between them. The CDR3 consists of 17 residues. CDR3 protein: CASSVSEKGGRDTEAFF. CDR3 in DNA: TGTGCCAGCAGCGTTTCCGAAAAAGGGGGGCGCGACACTGAAGCTTTCTTT.

This clonotype was detected a few times. The V and J genes are TRBV30 and TRBJ2-3, with a possible D match to TRBD2 (8 bases). Germline values: CDR1 GTSNPN, CDR2 SVGIG (reference sequence). V shed 0 bases and J shed 6 bases, with 22 bases lying between them. This CDR3 spans 17 amino acids. The CDR3, as DNA: TGTGCCTGGAGTGTAGGGGGCGGAGCGGGGGCGCGTGATACGCAGTATTTT. It is translated as CAWSVGGGAGARDTQYF.

This clonotype has a handful of counts. V gene TRBV3-1 combines with J gene TRBJ2-1, with a possible D match to TRBD2 (5 bases). Trimming left V 0 bases short and J 7 bases short, with 22 bases between. This CDR3 comprises 18 residues. Germline V gives CDR1 LGHDT, CDR2 YNNKEL (reference sequence). The CDR3 loop is CASSQDRGPYTGKNEQFF. DNA for the CDR3: TGTGCCAGCAGCCAAGATCGCGGCCCCTACACGGGAAAAAATGAGCAGTTCTTC.

The chain has TRBV18 and TRBJ2-5; D tentatively reads TRBD1 or TRBD2 (5 bases each). Per germline, CDR1 KGHSH and CDR2 LQKENI. This CDR3 has 16 amino acids. V was trimmed by 1 base and J by 5 bases, leaving 17 bases between them. The CDR3 coding sequence is TGTGCCAGCTCACCACAGTCCCTAGCAGCAGGGGAGACCCAGTACTTC. Translated: CASSPQSLAAGETQYF.

This clonotype turned up a few times. V and J are TRBV6-9 and TRBJ1-3; the D gene is possibly TRBD1 (5 bases). The CDR3 has 17 residues. CDR1 MNHGY and CDR2 SVAAGI come from the germline V gene. V dropped 3 bases and J dropped 0 bases, with 15 bases sitting between them. The CDR3 loop is CASSYQLGRNSGNTIYF. The CDR3 nucleotides read TGTGCCAGCAGTTACCAGTTGGGACGGAACTCTGGAAACACCATATATTTT.